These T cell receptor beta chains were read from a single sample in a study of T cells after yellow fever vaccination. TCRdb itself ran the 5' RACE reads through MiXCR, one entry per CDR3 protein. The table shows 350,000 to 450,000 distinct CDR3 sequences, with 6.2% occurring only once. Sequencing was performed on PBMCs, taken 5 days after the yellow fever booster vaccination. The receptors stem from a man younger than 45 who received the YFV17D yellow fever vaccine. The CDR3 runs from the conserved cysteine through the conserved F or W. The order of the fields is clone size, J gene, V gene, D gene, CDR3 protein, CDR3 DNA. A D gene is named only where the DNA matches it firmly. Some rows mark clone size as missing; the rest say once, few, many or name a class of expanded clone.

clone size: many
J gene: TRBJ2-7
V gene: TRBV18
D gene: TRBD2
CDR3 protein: CASSSGRYEQYF
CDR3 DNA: TGTGCCAGCTCAAGCGGGAGGTACGAGCAGTACTTC

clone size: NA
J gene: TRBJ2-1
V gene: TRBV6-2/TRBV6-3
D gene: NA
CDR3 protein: CASSSRVTNNEQFF
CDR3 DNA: TGTGCCAGCAGTTCTCGGGTCACCAACAATGAGCAGTTCTTC

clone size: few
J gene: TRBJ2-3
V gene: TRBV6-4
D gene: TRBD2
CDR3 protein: CASRTVGSGRALLGTDTQYF
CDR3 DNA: TGTGCCAGCAGGACCGTCGGGAGCGGGAGGGCCCTCCTCGGCACAGATACGCAGTATTTT

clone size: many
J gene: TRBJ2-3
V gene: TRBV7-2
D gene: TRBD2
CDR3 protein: CASSLVSGRATDTQYF
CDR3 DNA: TGTGCCAGCAGCTTAGTTAGCGGGAGGGCCACAGATACGCAGTATTTT

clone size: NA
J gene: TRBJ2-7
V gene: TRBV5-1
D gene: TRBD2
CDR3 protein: CASSFMASGTYEQYF
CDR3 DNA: TGCGCCAGCAGCTTCATGGCTAGCGGGACCTACGAGCAGTACTTC

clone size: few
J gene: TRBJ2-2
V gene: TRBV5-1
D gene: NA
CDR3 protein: CASSWPPGELFF
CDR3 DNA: TGCGCCAGCAGCTGGCCCCCCGGGGAGCTGTTTTTT

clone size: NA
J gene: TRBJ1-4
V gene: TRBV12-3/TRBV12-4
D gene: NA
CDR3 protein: CASSLGPGVGKLFF
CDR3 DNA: TGTGCCAGCAGCCTTGGACCGGGTGTGGGGAAACTGTTTTTT

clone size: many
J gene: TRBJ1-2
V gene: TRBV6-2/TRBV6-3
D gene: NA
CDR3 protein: CASSLLNYGYTF
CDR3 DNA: TGTGCCAGCAGTCTCCTTAACTATGGCTACACCTTC

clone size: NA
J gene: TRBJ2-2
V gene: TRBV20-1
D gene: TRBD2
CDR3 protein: CSARDLLAGGSGELFF
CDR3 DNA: TGCAGTGCTAGAGATTTACTAGCGGGAGGGTCCGGGGAGCTGTTTTTT

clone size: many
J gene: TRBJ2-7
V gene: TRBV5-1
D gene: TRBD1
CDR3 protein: CASSPRTTGGYEQYF
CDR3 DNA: TGCGCCAGCAGCCCTAGAACGACAGGGGGCTACGAGCAGTACTTC

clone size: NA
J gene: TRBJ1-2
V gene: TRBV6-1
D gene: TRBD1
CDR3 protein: CASSPDREVDGYTF
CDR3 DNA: TGTGCCAGCAGTCCGGACAGGGAGGTTGACGGCTACACCTTC

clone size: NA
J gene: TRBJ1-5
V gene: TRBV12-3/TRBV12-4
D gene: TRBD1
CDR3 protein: CASRLGGWGNQPQHF
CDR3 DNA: TGTGCCAGCAGATTAGGGGGCTGGGGCAATCAGCCCCAGCATTTT

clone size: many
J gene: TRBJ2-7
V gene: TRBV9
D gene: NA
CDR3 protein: CASSVEPWGEQYF
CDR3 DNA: TGTGCCAGCAGCGTAGAACCCTGGGGCGAGCAGTACTTC

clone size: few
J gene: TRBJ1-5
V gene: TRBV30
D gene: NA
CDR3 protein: CAWSRDRGNQPQHF
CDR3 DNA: TGTGCCTGGAGCCGGGACCGGGGCAATCAGCCCCAGCATTTT

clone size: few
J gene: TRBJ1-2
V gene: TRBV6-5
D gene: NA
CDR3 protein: CASRVLGGALVLVYGYTF
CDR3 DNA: TGTGCCAGCAGGGTACTCGGGGGGGCGTTGGTGTTGGTTTATGGCTACACCTTC

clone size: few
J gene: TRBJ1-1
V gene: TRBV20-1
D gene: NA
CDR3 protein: CSGGGGENTEAFF
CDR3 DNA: TGCAGTGGAGGGGGGGGCGAGAACACTGAAGCTTTCTTT

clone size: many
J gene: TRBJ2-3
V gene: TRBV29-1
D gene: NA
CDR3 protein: CSVVGAKGSDTQYF
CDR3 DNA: TGCAGCGTTGTCGGTGCGAAGGGCAGCGATACGCAGTATTTT

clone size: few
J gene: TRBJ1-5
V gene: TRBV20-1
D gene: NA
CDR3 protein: CSARDSGLPTQPQHF
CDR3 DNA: TGCAGTGCTAGAGATTCGGGATTGCCCACTCAGCCCCAGCATTTT

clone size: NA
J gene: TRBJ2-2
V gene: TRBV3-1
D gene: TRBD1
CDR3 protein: CASSQGTGGTGELFF
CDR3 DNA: TGTGCCAGCAGCCAAGGGACAGGGGGAACCGGGGAGCTGTTTTTT

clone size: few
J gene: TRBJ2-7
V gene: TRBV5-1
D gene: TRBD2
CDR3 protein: CASSLELAGAYEQYF
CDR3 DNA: TGCGCCAGCAGCTTGGAGTTAGCGGGAGCCTACGAGCAGTACTTC

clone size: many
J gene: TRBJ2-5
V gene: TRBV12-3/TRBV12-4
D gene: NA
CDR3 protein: CASSLGNRETQYF
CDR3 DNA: TGTGCCAGCAGCTTGGGGAACCGGGAGACCCAGTACTTC

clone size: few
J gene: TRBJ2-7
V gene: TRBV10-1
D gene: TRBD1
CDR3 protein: CASSPGTGGLEQYF
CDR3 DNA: TGCGCCAGCAGTCCCGGGACAGGGGGCTTGGAGCAGTACTTC

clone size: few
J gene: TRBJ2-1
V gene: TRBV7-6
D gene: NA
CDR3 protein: CASSSSPSGTRGGAYNEQFF
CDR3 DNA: TGTGCCAGCAGCTCTTCCCCCTCCGGGACAAGGGGGGGGGCCTACAATGAGCAGTTCTTC

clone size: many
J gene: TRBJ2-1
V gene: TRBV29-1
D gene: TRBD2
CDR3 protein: CSVDEGRENEQFF
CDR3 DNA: TGCAGCGTTGACGAGGGGAGGGAGAATGAGCAGTTCTTC

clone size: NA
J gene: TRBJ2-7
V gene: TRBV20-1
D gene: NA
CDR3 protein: CSASPMRGVAQYF
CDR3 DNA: TGCAGTGCTAGCCCAATGAGGGGCGTCGCGCAGTACTTC

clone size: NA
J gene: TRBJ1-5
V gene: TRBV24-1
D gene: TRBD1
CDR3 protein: CATGGQGHSNQPQHF
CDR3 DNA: TGTGCCACGGGGGGACAGGGGCATAGCAATCAGCCCCAGCATTTT

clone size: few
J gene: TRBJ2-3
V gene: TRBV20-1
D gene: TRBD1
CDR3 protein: CSAKGQENTQYF
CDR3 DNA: TGCAGTGCTAAAGGACAGGAAAATACGCAGTATTTT

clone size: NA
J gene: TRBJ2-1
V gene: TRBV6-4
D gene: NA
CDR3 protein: CASSEVGCEQFF
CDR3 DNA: TGTGCCAGCAGTGAAGTCGGGTGTGAGCAGTTCTTC

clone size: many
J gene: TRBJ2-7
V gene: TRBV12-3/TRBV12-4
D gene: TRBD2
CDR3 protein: CASGRGSYEQYF
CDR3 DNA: TGTGCCAGCGGGAGGGGTTCCTACGAGCAGTACTTC

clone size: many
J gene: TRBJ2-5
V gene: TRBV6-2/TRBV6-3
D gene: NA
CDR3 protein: CASSAPGRETQYF
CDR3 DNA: TGTGCCAGCAGTGCTCCAGGGCGAGAGACCCAGTACTTC

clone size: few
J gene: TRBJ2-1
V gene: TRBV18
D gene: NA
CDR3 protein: CASSPNRMGSYNEQFF
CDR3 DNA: TGTGCCAGCTCACCAAACCGGATGGGCTCCTACAATGAGCAGTTCTTC

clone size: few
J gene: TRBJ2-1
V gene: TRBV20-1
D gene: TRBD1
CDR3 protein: CSARPRGQVGTEQFF
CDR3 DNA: TGCAGTGCTAGACCTAGGGGACAGGTCGGTACTGAGCAGTTCTTC

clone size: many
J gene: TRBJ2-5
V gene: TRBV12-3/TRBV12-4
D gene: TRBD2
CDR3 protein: CASAFSSGKGETQYF
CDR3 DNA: TGTGCCAGCGCCTTTTCTAGCGGGAAGGGGGAGACCCAGTACTTC

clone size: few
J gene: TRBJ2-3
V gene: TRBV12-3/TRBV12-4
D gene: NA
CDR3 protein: CASTWAGAVTDTQYF
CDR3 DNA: TGTGCCAGCACCTGGGCGGGGGCTGTCACAGATACGCAGTATTTT

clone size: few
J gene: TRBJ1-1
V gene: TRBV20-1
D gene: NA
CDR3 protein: CSARSTVDTEAFF
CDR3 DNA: TGCAGTGCTCGATCGACAGTGGACACTGAAGCTTTCTTT

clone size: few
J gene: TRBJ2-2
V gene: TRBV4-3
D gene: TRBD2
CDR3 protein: CASSQDPASGRTGELFF
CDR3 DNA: TGCGCCAGCAGCCAAGACCCTGCTAGCGGCCGTACCGGGGAGCTGTTTTTT

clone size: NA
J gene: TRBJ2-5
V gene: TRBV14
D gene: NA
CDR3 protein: CASSQAVYGWYQETQYF
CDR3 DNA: TGTGCCAGCAGCCAAGCGGTGTACGGGTGGTACCAAGAGACCCAGTACTTC

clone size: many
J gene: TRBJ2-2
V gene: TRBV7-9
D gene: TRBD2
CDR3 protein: CASSTVSGGRTGELFF
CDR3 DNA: TGTGCCAGCAGCACAGTCTCCGGGGGGAGGACCGGGGAGCTGTTTTTT

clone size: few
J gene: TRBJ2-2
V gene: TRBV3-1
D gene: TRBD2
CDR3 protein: CASTRGSSGRSPIGELFF
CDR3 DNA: TGTGCCAGCACCCGAGGGTCTAGCGGGAGGTCTCCAATCGGGGAGCTGTTTTTT

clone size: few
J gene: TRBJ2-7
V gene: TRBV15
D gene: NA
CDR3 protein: CATSRDLKYNYEQYF
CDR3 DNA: TGTGCCACCAGCAGAGATCTAAAGTACAATTACGAGCAGTACTTC

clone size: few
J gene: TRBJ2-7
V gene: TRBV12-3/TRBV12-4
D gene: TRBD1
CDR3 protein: CASSRPGQGSGEQYF
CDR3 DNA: TGTGCCAGCAGTCGGCCGGGACAGGGGTCGGGAGAGCAGTACTTC

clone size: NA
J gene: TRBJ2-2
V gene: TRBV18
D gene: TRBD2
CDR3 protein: CASSPGTGGRSEELFF
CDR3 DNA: TGTGCCAGCTCACCCGGAACGGGAGGTCGATCCGAGGAGCTGTTTTTT

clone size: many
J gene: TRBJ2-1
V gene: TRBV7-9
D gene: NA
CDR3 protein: CASSTPLAPRGNEQFF
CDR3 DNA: TGTGCCAGCAGCACCCCTCTAGCCCCCCGGGGCAATGAGCAGTTCTTC

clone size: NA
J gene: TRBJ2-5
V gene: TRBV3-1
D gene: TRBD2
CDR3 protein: CASSQRGGQQETQYF
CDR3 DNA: TGTGCCAGCAGCCAGCGGGGGGGACAGCAAGAGACCCAGTACTTC

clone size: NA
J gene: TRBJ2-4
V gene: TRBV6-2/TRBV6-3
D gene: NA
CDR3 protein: CASRLLDTLGNIQYF
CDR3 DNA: TGTGCCAGCAGACTCCTCGACACCCTCGGAAACATTCAGTACTTC

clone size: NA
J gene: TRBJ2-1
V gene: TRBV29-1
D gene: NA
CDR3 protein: CSGEGGGASSYNEQFF
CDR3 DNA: TGCAGCGGAGAAGGGGGAGGGGCTAGCTCCTACAATGAGCAGTTCTTC

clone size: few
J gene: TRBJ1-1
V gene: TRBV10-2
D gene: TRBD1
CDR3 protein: CASSATGAIPNTEAFF
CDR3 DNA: TGCGCCAGCAGTGCGACAGGGGCAATACCGAACACTGAAGCTTTCTTT

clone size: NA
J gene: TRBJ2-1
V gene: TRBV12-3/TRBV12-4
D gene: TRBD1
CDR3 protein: CASRRDRSYNEQFF
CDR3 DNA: TGTGCCAGCAGAAGGGACAGAAGCTACAATGAGCAGTTCTTC

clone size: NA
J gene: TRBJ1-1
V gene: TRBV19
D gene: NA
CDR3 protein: CASKMNTEAFF
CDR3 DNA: TGTGCCAGTAAAATGAACACTGAAGCTTTCTTT

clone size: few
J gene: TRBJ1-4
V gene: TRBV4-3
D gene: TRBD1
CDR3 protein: CASSPDRAPNEKLFF
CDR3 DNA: TGCGCCAGCAGCCCGGACAGGGCGCCTAATGAAAAACTGTTTTTT

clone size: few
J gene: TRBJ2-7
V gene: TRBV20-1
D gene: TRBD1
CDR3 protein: CSARLRDRGVYEQYF
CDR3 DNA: TGCAGTGCTAGACTCCGGGACAGGGGGGTCTACGAGCAGTACTTC

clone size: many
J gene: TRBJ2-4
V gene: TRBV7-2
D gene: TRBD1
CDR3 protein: CASSLQTGGTPNIQYF
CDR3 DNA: TGTGCCAGCAGCTTACAGACAGGGGGGACCCCCAACATTCAGTACTTC

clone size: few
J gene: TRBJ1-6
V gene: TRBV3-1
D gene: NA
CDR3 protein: CASSQDLQSSYNSPLHF
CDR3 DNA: TGTGCCAGCAGCCAAGATCTACAGAGCTCCTATAATTCACCCCTCCACTTT

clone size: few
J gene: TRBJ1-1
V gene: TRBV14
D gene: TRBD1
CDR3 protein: CASSQAGQGKNTEAFF
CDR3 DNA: TGTGCCAGCAGCCAAGCCGGACAGGGAAAGAACACTGAAGCTTTCTTT

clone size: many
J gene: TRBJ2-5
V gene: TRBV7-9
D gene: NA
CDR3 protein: CASSPRARGETQYF
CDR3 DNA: TGTGCCAGCAGCCCCAGGGCCAGGGGAGAGACCCAGTACTTC

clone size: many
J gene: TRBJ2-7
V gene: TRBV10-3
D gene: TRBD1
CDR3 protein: CAISPGQGIYEQYF
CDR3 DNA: TGTGCCATCAGTCCGGGACAGGGTATCTACGAGCAGTACTTC

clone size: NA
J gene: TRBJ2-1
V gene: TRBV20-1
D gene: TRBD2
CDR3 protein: CSARVSGRLDEQFF
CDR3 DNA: TGCAGTGCTAGAGTTAGCGGGAGATTGGATGAGCAGTTCTTC

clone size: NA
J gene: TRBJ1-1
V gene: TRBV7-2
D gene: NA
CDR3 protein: CASSFSGVGPEAFF
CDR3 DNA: TGTGCCAGCAGCTTTTCAGGGGTCGGCCCTGAAGCTTTCTTT

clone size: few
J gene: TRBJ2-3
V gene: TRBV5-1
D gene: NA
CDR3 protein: CASSTWGAEATDTQYF
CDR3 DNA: TGCGCCAGCAGCACCTGGGGAGCGGAGGCCACAGATACGCAGTATTTT

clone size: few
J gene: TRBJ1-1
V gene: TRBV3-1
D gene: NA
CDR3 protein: CASSLEGRVYTEAFF
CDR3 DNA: TGTGCCAGCAGCCTTGAAGGTCGGGTGTACACTGAAGCTTTCTTT